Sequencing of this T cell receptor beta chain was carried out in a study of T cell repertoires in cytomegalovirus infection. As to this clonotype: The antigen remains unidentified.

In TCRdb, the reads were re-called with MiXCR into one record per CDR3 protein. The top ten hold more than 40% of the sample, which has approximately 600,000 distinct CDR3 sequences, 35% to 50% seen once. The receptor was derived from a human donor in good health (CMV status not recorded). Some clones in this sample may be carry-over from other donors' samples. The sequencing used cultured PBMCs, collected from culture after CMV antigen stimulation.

CDR3 nucleotide sequence: TGCGCCAGTAACGGACAAGTTCAAGAGACCCAGTACTTC. The encoded protein is CASNGQVQETQYF. The rearrangement joins TRBV10-2 to TRBJ2-5; perhaps TRBD1 as D (5 bases). Germline V gene lookup returns CDR1 WSHSY and CDR2 SAAADI. Trimming pared 9 bases from V and 2 bases from J, leaving 13 bases between. The CDR3 runs 13 residues.